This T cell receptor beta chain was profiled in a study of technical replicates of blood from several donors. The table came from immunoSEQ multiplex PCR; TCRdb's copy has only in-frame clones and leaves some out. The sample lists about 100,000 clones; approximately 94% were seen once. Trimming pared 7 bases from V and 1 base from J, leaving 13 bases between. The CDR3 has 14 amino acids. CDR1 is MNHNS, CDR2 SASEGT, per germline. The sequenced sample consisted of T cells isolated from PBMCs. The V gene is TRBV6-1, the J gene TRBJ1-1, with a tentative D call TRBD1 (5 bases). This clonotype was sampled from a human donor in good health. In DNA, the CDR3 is TGTGCCAGCACCTCATGGGGCGGGAACACTGAAGCTTTCTTT. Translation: CASTSWGGNTEAFF.